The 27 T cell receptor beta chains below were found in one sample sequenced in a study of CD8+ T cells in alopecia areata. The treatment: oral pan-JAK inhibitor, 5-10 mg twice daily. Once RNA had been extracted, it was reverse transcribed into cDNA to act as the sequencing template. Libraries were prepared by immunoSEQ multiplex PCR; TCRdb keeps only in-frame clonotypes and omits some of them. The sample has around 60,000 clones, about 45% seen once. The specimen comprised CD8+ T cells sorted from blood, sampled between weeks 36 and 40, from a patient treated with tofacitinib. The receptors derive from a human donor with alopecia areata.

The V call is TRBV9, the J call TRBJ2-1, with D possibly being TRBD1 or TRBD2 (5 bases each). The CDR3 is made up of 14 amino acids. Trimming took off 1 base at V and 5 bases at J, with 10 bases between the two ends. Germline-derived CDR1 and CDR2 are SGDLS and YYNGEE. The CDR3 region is CASSVRTGHNEQFF. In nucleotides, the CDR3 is TGTGCCAGCAGCGTACGCACGGGGCACAATGAGCAGTTCTTC.

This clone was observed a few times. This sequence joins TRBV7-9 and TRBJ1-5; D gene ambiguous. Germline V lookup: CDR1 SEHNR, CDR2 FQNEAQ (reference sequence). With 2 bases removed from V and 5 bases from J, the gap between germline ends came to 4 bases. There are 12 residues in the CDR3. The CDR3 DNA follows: TGTGCCAGCAGCTTACTCGATCAGCCCCAGCATTTT. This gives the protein CASSLLDQPQHF.

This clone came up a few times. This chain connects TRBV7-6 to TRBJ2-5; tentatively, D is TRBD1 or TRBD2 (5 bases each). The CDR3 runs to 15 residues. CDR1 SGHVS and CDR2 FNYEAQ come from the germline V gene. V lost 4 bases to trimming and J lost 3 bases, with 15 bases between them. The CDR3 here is CASSSLTGTKETQYF. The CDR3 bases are TGTGCCAGCAGCTCGCTCACCGGGACCAAAGAGACCCAGTACTTC.

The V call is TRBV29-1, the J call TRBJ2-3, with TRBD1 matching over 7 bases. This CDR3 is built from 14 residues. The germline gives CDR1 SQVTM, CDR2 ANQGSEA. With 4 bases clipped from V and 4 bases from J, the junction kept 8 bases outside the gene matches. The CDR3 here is CSVAGTDVSDTQYF. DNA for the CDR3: TGCAGCGTTGCGGGGACAGATGTGTCAGATACGCAGTATTTT.

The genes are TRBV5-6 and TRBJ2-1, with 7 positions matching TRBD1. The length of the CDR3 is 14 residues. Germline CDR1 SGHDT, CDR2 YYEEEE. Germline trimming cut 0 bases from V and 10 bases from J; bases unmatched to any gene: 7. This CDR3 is CASSLVRGRLEQFF. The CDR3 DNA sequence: TGTGCCAGCAGCTTGGTGAGGGGGCGCCTAGAGCAGTTCTTC.

CDR3 sequence: CASSGQALDIQYF. In nucleotides, the CDR3 is TGTGCCAGCAGTGGACAGGCGTTGGACATTCAGTACTTC. The genes are TRBV2 and TRBJ2-4, with a weak D call TRBD1 (6 bases). This CDR3 comprises 13 residues. Trimming shortened V by 4 bases and J by 8 bases, and 12 bases separated the two germline ends. Germline CDR1 reads SNHLY; CDR2 reads FYNNEI. The whole variable domain, remainder taken from reference TRBV2 and TRBJ2-4, is EPEVTQTPSHQVTQMGQEVILRCVPISNHLYFYWYRQILGQKVEFLVSFYNNEISEKSEIFDDQFSVERPDGSNFTLKIRSTKLEDSAMYFCASSGQALDIQYFGAGTRLSVL.

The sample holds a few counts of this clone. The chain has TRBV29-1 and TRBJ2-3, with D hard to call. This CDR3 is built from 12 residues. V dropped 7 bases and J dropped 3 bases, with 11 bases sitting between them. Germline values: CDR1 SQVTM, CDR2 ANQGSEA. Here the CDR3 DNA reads TGCAGCGCGTCCGGATGGACAGATACGCAGTATTTT. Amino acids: CSASGWTDTQYF.

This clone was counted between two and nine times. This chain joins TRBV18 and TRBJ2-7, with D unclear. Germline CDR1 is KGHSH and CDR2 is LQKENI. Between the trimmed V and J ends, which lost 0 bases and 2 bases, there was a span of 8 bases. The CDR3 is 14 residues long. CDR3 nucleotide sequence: TGTGCCAGCTCACCACCCGCCGGTGCCTACGAGCAGTACTTC. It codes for CASSPPAGAYEQYF.

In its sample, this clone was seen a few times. CDR3 protein: CASSQVRDRVFGANVLTF. As DNA, the CDR3 is TGCGCCAGCAGCCAGGTCCGGGACAGGGTTTTTGGGGCCAACGTCCTGACTTTC. The chain carries TRBV4-3 and TRBJ2-6, with 9 positions matching TRBD1. Germline lookup yields CDR1 LGHNA and CDR2 YSLEER. The trim removed 3 bases at V and 3 bases at J, leaving 9 bases unmatched. This CDR3 region has 18 residues.

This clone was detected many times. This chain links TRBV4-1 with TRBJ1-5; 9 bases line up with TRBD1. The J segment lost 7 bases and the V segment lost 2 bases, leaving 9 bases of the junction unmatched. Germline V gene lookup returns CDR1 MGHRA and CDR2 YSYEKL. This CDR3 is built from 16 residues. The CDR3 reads CASSQFAGTGKQPQHF. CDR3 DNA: TGCGCCAGCAGCCAATTCGCCGGGACAGGGAAACAGCCCCAGCATTTT.

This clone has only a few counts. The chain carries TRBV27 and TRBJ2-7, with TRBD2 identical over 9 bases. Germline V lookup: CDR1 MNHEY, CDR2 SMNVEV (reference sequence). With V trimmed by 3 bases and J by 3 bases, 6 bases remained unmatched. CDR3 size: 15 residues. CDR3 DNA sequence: TGTGCCAGCAGTTTGGGACTAGCCCCAGGCTACGAGCAGTACTTC. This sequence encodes CASSLGLAPGYEQYF.

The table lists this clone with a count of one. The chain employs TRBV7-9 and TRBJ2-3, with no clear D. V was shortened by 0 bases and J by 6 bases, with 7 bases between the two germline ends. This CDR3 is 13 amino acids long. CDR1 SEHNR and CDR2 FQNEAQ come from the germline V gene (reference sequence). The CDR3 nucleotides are TGTGCCAGCAGCTTAGCGATTGGGGATACGCAGTATTTT. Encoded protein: CASSLAIGDTQYF.

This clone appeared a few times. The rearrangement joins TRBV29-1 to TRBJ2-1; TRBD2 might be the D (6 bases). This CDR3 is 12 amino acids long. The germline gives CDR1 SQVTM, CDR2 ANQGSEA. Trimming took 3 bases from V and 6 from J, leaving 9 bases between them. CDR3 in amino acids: CSVDGGVNEQFF. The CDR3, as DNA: TGCAGCGTTGATGGAGGGGTCAATGAGCAGTTCTTC.

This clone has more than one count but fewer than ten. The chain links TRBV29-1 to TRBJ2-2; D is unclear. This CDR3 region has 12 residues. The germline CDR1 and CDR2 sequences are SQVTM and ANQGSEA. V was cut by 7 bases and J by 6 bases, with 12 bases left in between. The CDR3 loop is CSGTLLSGELFF. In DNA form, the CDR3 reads TGCAGCGGAACTTTACTGTCCGGGGAGCTGTTTTTT.

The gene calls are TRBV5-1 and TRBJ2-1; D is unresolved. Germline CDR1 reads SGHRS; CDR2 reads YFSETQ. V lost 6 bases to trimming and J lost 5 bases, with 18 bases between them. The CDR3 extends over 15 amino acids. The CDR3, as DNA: TGCGCCAGCACCACAATCGGTGCGCAGAACAATGAGCAGTTCTTC. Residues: CASTTIGAQNNEQFF.

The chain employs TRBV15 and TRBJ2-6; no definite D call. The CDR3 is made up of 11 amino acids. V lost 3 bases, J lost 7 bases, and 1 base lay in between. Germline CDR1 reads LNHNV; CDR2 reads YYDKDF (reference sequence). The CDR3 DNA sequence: TGTGCCACCAGCAGCGCCAACGTCCTGACTTTC. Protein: CATSSANVLTF.

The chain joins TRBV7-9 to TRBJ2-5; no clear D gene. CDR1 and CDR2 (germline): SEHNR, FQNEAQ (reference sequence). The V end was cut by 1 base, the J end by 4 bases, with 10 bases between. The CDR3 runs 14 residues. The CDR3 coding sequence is TGTGCCAGCAGCTTAGTAGGCCTAGGAGAGACCCAGTACTTC. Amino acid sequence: CASSLVGLGETQYF.

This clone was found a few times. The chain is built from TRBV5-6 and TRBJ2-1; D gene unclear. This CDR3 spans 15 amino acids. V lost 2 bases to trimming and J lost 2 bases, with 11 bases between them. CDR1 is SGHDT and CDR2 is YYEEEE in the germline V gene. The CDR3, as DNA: TGTGCCAGCAGCTTCGAGACGCCGACCTACAATGAGCAGTTCTTC. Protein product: CASSFETPTYNEQFF.

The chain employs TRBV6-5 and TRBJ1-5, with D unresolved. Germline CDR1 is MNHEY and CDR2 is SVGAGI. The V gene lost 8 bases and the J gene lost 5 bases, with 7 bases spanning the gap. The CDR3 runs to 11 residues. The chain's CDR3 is CASGYDQPQHF. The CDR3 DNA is TGTGCCAGCGGATACGATCAGCCCCAGCATTTT.

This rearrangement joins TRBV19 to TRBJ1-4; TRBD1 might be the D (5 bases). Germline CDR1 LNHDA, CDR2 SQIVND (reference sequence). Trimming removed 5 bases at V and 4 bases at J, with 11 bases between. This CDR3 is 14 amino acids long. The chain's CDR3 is CASSVRDGNEKLFF. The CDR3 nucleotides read TGTGCCAGTAGTGTCCGGGACGGTAATGAAAAACTGTTTTTT.

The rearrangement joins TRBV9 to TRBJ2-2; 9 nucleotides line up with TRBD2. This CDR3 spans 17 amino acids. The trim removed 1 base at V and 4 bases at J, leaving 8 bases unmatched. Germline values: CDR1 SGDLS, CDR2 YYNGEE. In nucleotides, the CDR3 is TGTGCCAGCAGCGTAAAAGCGGGAGGCGTGGGCACCGGGGAGCTGTTTTTT. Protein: CASSVKAGGVGTGELFF.

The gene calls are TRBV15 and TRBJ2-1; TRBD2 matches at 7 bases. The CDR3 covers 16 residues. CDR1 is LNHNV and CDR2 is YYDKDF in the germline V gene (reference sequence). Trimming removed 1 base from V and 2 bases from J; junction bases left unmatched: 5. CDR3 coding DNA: TGTGCCACCAGCAGAGTGGGGGAGGGCCCCTACAATGAGCAGTTCTTC. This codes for CATSRVGEGPYNEQFF.

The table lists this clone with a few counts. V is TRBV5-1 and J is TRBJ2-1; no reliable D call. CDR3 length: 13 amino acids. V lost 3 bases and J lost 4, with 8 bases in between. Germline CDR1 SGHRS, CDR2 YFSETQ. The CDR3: CASSSGRYNEQFF. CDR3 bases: TGCGCCAGCAGCTCGGGCAGATACAATGAGCAGTTCTTC.

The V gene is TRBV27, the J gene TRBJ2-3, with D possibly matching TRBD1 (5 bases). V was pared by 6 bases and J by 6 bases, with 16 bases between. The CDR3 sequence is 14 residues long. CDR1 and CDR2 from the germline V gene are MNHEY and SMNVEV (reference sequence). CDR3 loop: CASSPQGNGDTQYF. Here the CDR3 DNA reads TGTGCCAGCAGCCCCCAGGGTAATGGGGATACGCAGTATTTT.

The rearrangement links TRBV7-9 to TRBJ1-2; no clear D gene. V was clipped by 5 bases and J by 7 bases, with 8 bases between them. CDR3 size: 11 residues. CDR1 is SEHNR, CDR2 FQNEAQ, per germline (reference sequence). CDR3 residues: CASSDGSGYTF. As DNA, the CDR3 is TGTGCCAGCAGCGACGGGAGTGGCTACACCTTC.

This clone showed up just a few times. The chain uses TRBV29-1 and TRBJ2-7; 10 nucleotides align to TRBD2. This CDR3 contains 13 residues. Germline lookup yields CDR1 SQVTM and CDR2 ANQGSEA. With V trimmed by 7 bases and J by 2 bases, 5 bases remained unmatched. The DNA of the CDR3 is TGCAGCGCCCGCGGGACTAGCGCCTACGAGCAGTACTTC. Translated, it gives CSARGTSAYEQYF.

The DNA for the CDR3 is TGTGCCAGCAGCGTAGGGACAGGGACCTACGAGCAGTACTTC. It encodes CASSVGTGTYEQYF. The chain couples TRBV9 to TRBJ2-7, with 8 bases that match TRBD1. Germline CDR1 is SGDLS and CDR2 is YYNGEE. Germline trimming cut 0 bases from V and 2 bases from J; bases unmatched to any gene: 1. This CDR3 contains 14 residues.